Below are 5 T cell receptor beta chains sequenced from a single sample in a study of CD8 T cells in ankylosing spondylitis. TCRdb redid the calling of the 5' RACE reads with MiXCR, one entry per CDR3 protein. The top ten clones hold around 0.58% of a sample with 230,000 or so distinct CDR3 sequences, 20% to 30% of them seen once. Sequencing was performed on blood, either unsorted or a sorted T cell fraction (not recorded which). Source of these receptors: a male donor with ankylosing spondylitis or in good health (not recorded which).

This clonotype has just a few counts. The J gene is TRBJ1-2, the V gene TRBV10-3; the D is unclear. This CDR3 spans 12 amino acids. Trimming cost V 2 bases and J 5 bases, with 6 bases left between them. From germline, CDR1 is ENHRY and CDR2 SYGVKD. This CDR3 is CAISENAYGYTF. In DNA, the CDR3 is TGTGCCATCAGTGAGAACGCATATGGCTACACCTTC.

This clonotype was counted many times. This chain's CDR3 is CSATAGYEQYF. Written as DNA, the CDR3 is TGCAGTGCCACCGCAGGCTACGAGCAGTACTTC. The chain joins TRBV20-1 to TRBJ2-7; D remains unclear. V lost 6 bases and J 3 bases, leaving 9 bases between the germline ends. The germline V gene has CDR1 DFQATT and CDR2 SNEGSKA (reference sequence). The CDR3 runs 11 residues.

The chain combines TRBV6-1 with TRBJ2-7, with TRBD1 matching over 10 bases. Per the germline V gene, CDR1 is MNHNS and CDR2 is SASEGT. This CDR3 is built from 16 residues. J gave up 2 bases and V 6 bases, and 10 bases lay outside the gene matches. CDR3 amino acids: CASSFQGGTGAYEQYF. The DNA for the CDR3 is TGTGCCAGCAGCTTCCAGGGTGGGACAGGGGCCTACGAGCAGTACTTC.

The chain couples TRBV3-1 to TRBJ2-4, with 8 nucleotides matching TRBD2. Germline values: CDR1 LGHDT, CDR2 YNNKEL (reference sequence). Trimming took 4 bases from V and 8 from J; bases not matched to a gene: 4. CDR3 length: 13 residues. The CDR3 DNA is TGTGCCAGCAGCCGAGGACTAGCTTACATTCAGTACTTC. Translating it yields CASSRGLAYIQYF. Full variable domain (missing parts from reference TRBV3-1 and TRBJ2-4): DTAVSQTPKYLVTQMGNDKSIKCEQNLGHDTMYWYKQDSKKFLKIMFSYNNKELIINETVPNRFSPKSPDKAHLNLHINSLELGDSAVYFCASSRGLAYIQYFGAGTRLSVL.

The chain combines TRBV20-1 with TRBJ1-1; D remains unclear. The germline gives CDR1 DFQATT, CDR2 SNEGSKA (reference sequence). Trimming cost V 5 bases and J 4 bases, with 14 bases left between them. The CDR3 runs to 13 residues. The CDR3 loop reads CSALTQGGTEAFF. In DNA, the CDR3 is TGCAGTGCTCTCACACAAGGAGGCACTGAAGCTTTCTTT.